Below are 26 T cell receptor beta chains sequenced from a single sample in a study of blood T cell repertoires in COVID-19. Clones were read by immunoSEQ multiplex PCR, and TCRdb kept only the in-frame ones, dropping some. The sample contains some 190,000 clones, more than 75% of which appear only once. The sequenced material came from PBMCs or T cells enriched from blood (not recorded which). These receptor sequences come from a man in his forties with acute COVID-19.

The V call is TRBV5-1, the J call TRBJ1-2, with a possible D match to TRBD1 (6 bases). The CDR3 contains 17 residues. Germline lookup yields CDR1 SGHRS and CDR2 YFSETQ. Trimming cost V 5 bases and J 4 bases, with 24 bases left between them. CDR3 sequence reads: CASRRTETTLHPYGYTF. In nucleotides, the CDR3 is TGCGCCAGCAGGAGGACAGAAACTACTCTCCACCCCTATGGCTACACCTTC.

The chain joins TRBV7-3 to TRBJ2-1, with D maybe TRBD2 (6 bases). Trimming shortened V by 5 bases and J by 3 bases, and 14 bases separated the two germline ends. Germline values: CDR1 SGHTA, CDR2 FQGTGA. The CDR3 has 15 residues. CDR3 coding DNA: TGTGCCAGCAGCCCCGTAGCGGCAGACTACAATGAGCAGTTCTTC. Translated, it gives CASSPVAADYNEQFF.

The sample holds one count of this clone. V and J are TRBV18 and TRBJ1-3; D ambiguous. Per the germline V gene, CDR1 is KGHSH and CDR2 is LQKENI. CDR3 length equals 13 residues. Between the trimmed V and J ends, which lost 11 bases and 2 bases, there was a span of 13 bases. The CDR3 region is CASWELTGNTIYF. The CDR3 nucleotides read TGTGCCTCCTGGGAGCTCACTGGAAACACCATATATTTT.

For the CDR3, the DNA is TGTGCCAGCAGCTTGGGACAGGGGTTCGGTGGCTACACCTTC. Encoded protein: CASSLGQGFGGYTF. The chain combines TRBV5-8 with TRBJ1-2, with 8 bases fitting TRBD1. V trimming: 0 bases; J trimming: 7 bases; junction bases outside the gene matches: 5. The CDR3 is 14 amino acids. Germline-derived CDR1 and CDR2 are SGHTS and YDEGEE.

This rearrangement joins TRBV9 to TRBJ2-1, with 7 bases identical to TRBD2. In germline, CDR1 is SGDLS, CDR2 YYNGEE. The CDR3 is made up of 16 amino acids. The V and J ends lost 3 bases and 5 bases, in that order; junction bases with no gene match: 11. In DNA, the CDR3 is TGTGCCAGCAGCGGGCCTGCGGGGACTACGGACAATGAGCAGTTCTTC. Translated, it gives CASSGPAGTTDNEQFF.

The V gene is TRBV6-5, the J gene TRBJ2-7; tentative D call: TRBD1 (6 bases). V lost 3 bases to trimming and J lost 3 bases, with 12 bases between them. The V gene's germline CDR1 is MNHEY and CDR2 SVGAGI. This CDR3 region has 14 residues. In DNA, the CDR3 is TGTGCCAGCAGTTATGGACAGACAAGCTACGAGCAGTACTTC. Translating it yields CASSYGQTSYEQYF.

The V and J genes are TRBV18 and TRBJ2-6; D is undetermined. In germline, CDR1 is KGHSH, CDR2 LQKENI. The CDR3 covers 14 residues. Trimming shortened V by 3 bases and J by 4 bases, and 7 bases separated the two germline ends. As DNA, the CDR3 is TGTGCCAGCTCACCTAGTACCGGGGCCAACGTCCTGACTTTC. Translated: CASSPSTGANVLTF.

This sequence joins TRBV28 and TRBJ1-6, with D possibly being TRBD1 (6 bases). Germline V gene sequence: CDR1 MDHEN, CDR2 SYDVKM. Between the trimmed V and J ends, which lost 9 bases and 8 bases, there was a span of 17 bases. CDR3 length: 14 residues. The CDR3 spells CASLPGVPYSPLHF. Here the CDR3 DNA reads TGTGCCAGTCTACCAGGGGTTCCATATTCACCCCTCCACTTT. Variable domain in full (rest from reference TRBV28 and TRBJ1-6): DVKVTQSSRYLVKRTGEKVFLECVQDMDHENMFWYRQDPGLGLRLIYFSYDVKMKEKGDIPEGYSVSREKKERFSLILESASTNQTSMYLCASLPGVPYSPLHFGNGTRLTVT.

The J gene is TRBJ2-5, the V gene TRBV5-1; weak D call: TRBD1 (6 bases). The ends were cut back, 1 base at V and 3 bases at J, with 13 bases in the middle. Germline-derived CDR1 and CDR2 are SGHRS and YFSETQ. This CDR3 has 15 residues. The CDR3 loop is CASSLHPGAEETQYF. Written as DNA, the CDR3 is TGCGCCAGCAGCTTGCACCCAGGGGCTGAAGAGACCCAGTACTTC.

The rearrangement uses TRBV7-9 and TRBJ2-7; D may be TRBD2 (6 bases). The germline V gene has CDR1 SEHNR and CDR2 FQNEAQ (reference sequence). The CDR3 totals 12 residues. V lost 1 base to trimming and J lost 10 bases, with 11 bases between them. The CDR3 DNA reads as TGTGCCAGCAGCTTAGTCGTGGACTACCAGTACTTC. Translation gives CASSLVVDYQYF.

CDR3 nucleotide sequence: TGTGCCAGCAGCTTATCGGGAAACACCATATATTTT. Protein product: CASSLSGNTIYF. This chain connects TRBV11-2 to TRBJ1-3; D not certain. V was shortened by 2 bases and J by 4 bases, with 3 bases between the two germline ends. Germline CDR1 is SGHAT and CDR2 is FQNNGV. This CDR3 is 12 amino acids long.

This rearrangement joins TRBV5-4 to TRBJ2-7; possibly TRBD1 for D (6 bases). Trimming pared 10 bases from V and 1 base from J, leaving 15 bases between. Per germline, CDR1 SGHNT and CDR2 YYREEE (reference sequence). The CDR3 length is 13 residues. CDR3 residues: CAVLTGLSYEQYF. The CDR3 coding sequence is TGTGCCGTACTTACAGGGCTTTCCTACGAGCAGTACTTC.

The chain employs TRBV19 and TRBJ2-5, with 9 nucleotides matching TRBD2. CDR3 length: 12 residues. The junction had 5 bases not matched to a gene; V was cut back by 10 bases and J by 5 bases. Germline CDR1 reads LNHDA; CDR2 reads SQIVND (reference sequence). This chain's CDR3 is CATRTSEETQYF. CDR3 bases: TGTGCCACCCGGACTAGCGAGGAGACCCAGTACTTC.

In regard to this clone: Germline and junction disagree at one end, which may indicate a read error. This chain connects TRBV6-4 to TRBJ1-3, with 9 bases identical to TRBD1. CDR1 and CDR2 from the germline V gene are MRHNA and SNTAGT. CDR3 length: 16 residues. CDR3 in DNA: TGTGCCACCAGTAGGGGACAGGGTGGAGGTGGAAACACCATATATTTT. Protein sequence: CATSRGQGGGGNTIYF.

The chain joins TRBV4-1 to TRBJ1-2; D unclear. V shed 5 bases and J shed 0 bases, with 13 bases lying between them. The CDR3 loop spans 15 amino acids. CDR1 is MGHRA, CDR2 YSYEKL, per germline. CDR3 loop: CASSADAGTNYGYTF. The DNA for the CDR3 is TGCGCCAGCAGCGCGGACGCCGGGACTAACTATGGCTACACCTTC.

The rearrangement uses TRBV18 and TRBJ1-5; D is perhaps TRBD1 (6 bases). Germline V gene data show CDR1 as KGHSH and CDR2 as LQKENI. This CDR3 is 16 amino acids long. V shed 3 bases and J shed 0 bases, with 12 bases lying between them. CDR3 amino acids: CASSPGTSYSNQPQHF. The CDR3 bases are TGTGCCAGCTCACCTGGGACATCTTATAGCAATCAGCCCCAGCATTTT.

V usage is TRBV20-1 and J usage is TRBJ2-1; a weak D match, TRBD2 (5 bases). The CDR3 extends over 13 amino acids. V was cut by 3 bases and J by 6 bases, with 12 bases left in between. In germline, CDR1 is DFQATT, CDR2 SNEGSKA (reference sequence). The chain's CDR3 is CSASGGPRNEQFF. The CDR3 DNA reads TGCAGTGCTAGTGGCGGGCCACGCAATGAGCAGTTCTTC.

About this clone: This CDR3 is also generated by other DNA sequences in the sample. The rearrangement uses TRBV2 and TRBJ1-2, with 10 bases fitting TRBD1. From germline, CDR1 is SNHLY and CDR2 FYNNEI. Trimming cost V 5 bases and J 8 bases; bases outside gene matches: 2. The CDR3 spans 12 residues. In DNA, the CDR3 is TGTGCCAGCAGTAGGACAGGGGGAGGCTACACCTTC. Translation gives CASSRTGGGYTF. Complete variable domain (other parts from reference TRBV2 and TRBJ1-2): EPEVTQTPSHQVTQMGQEVILRCVPISNHLYFYWYRQILGQKVEFLVSFYNNEISEKSEIFDDQFSVERPDGSNFTLKIRSTKLEDSAMYFCASSRTGGGYTFGSGTRLTVV.

V gene TRBV19 combines with J gene TRBJ1-2; weak D call: TRBD1 (6 bases). The CDR3 spans 15 residues. Germline V lookup: CDR1 LNHDA, CDR2 SQIVND (reference sequence). Trimming took 2 bases from V and 4 from J, leaving 14 bases between them. The CDR3 DNA reads TGTGCCAGTAGTATAAGTCACAGGGAGTCCTATGGCTACACCTTC. It is translated as CASSISHRESYGYTF.

The chain recombines TRBV9 with TRBJ2-7; 10 bases agree with TRBD2. The CDR3 length is 14 residues. Germline values: CDR1 SGDLS, CDR2 YYNGEE. V trimming: 3 bases; J trimming: 5 bases; junction bases outside the gene matches: 5. This CDR3 is CASSGAGGRDEQYF. DNA of the CDR3: TGTGCCAGCAGCGGAGCGGGAGGGCGCGACGAGCAGTACTTC.

This clone has a handful of counts. The gene calls are TRBV10-1 and TRBJ2-1; 7 nucleotides align to TRBD2. The CDR3 contains 16 residues. V shed 3 bases and J 7 bases; nucleotides not matched to a gene: 12. Germline V lookup: CDR1 WNHNN, CDR2 SYGVQD (reference sequence). The CDR3, as DNA: TGCGCCAGCAGTGAAACGGGCGGGAGTACCGTGAATGAGCAGTTCTTC. It codes for CASSETGGSTVNEQFF.

The chain joins TRBV5-1 to TRBJ1-2; no clear D. CDR1 is SGHRS, CDR2 YFSETQ, per germline. The CDR3 consists of 13 residues. V gave up 2 bases and J gave up 4 bases, with 9 bases separating them. CDR3: CASSFEGIYGYTF. For the CDR3, the DNA is TGCGCCAGCAGCTTCGAGGGCATCTATGGCTACACCTTC.

The chain uses TRBV9 and TRBJ2-1; 9 bases align to TRBD2. Germline lookup yields CDR1 SGDLS and CDR2 YYNGEE. The V and J ends lost 7 bases and 0 bases, in that order; junction bases with no gene match: 5. The CDR3 extends over 15 amino acids. In nucleotides, the CDR3 is TGTGCCAGCGGAAGACTAGCGGTCTCCTACAATGAGCAGTTCTTC. The encoded protein is CASGRLAVSYNEQFF.

This clone turned up a few times. V is TRBV30 and J is TRBJ1-5; 8 bases are shared with TRBD1. Trimming took 0 bases from V and 7 from J; bases not matched to a gene: 2. Germline CDR1 reads GTSNPN; CDR2 reads SVGIG (reference sequence). The CDR3 runs to 13 residues. CDR3 protein: CAWSVQGGQPQHF. In DNA, the CDR3 is TGTGCCTGGAGTGTACAGGGGGGGCAGCCCCAGCATTTT. The full variable domain, its missing parts supplied by reference TRBV30 and TRBJ1-5, is SQTIHQWPATLVQPVGSPLSLECTVEGTSNPNLYWYRQAAGRGLQLLFYSVGIGQISSEVPQNLSASRPQDRQFILSSKKLLLSDSGFYLCAWSVQGGQPQHFGDGTRLSIL.

This chain joins TRBV7-9 and TRBJ2-1; 7 bases are shared with TRBD2. Trimming removed 2 bases from V and 7 bases from J; junction bases left unmatched: 11. Germline values: CDR1 SEHNR, CDR2 FQNEAQ (reference sequence). The CDR3 spans 16 residues. The CDR3 DNA reads as TGTGCCAGCAGCTTAACGTCCGCGGGAGTGGTTAATGAGCAGTTCTTC. Amino acid sequence: CASSLTSAGVVNEQFF.

This clone came up a few times. This chain joins TRBV28 and TRBJ1-1; D is ambiguous. Germline values: CDR1 MDHEN, CDR2 SYDVKM. Between the trimmed V and J ends, which lost 2 bases and 11 bases, there was a span of 18 bases. The CDR3 totals 14 residues. The CDR3 bases are TGTGCCAGCAGTTTAAGCTCAACAGTTACAATGGCTTTCTTT. Translation gives CASSLSSTVTMAFF.